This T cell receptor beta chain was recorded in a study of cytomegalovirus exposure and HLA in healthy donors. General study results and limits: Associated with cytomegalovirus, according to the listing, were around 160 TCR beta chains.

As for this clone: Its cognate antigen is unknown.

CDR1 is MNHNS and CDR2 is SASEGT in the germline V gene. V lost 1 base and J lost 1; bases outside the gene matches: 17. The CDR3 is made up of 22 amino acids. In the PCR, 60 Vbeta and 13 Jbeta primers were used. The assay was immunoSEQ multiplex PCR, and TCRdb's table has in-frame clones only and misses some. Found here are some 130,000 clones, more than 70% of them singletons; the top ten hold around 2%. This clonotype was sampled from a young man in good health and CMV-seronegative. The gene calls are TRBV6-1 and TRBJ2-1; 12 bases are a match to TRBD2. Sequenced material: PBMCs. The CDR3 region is CASSEGGYFETSGRRSYNEQFF. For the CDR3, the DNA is TGTGCCAGCAGTGAAGGGGGGTATTTTGAGACTAGCGGGAGACGGTCCTACAATGAGCAGTTCTTC.